The 29 T cell receptor beta chains below were found in one sample sequenced in a study of a mutant IDH1 vaccine in newly diagnosed glioma (dated by TCRdb to about 2021). Library preparation used the immunoSEQ multiplex PCR assay. TCRdb obtained this table from immuneACCESS and retained in-frame rearrangements with V and J assigned. These tables miss some clones; where compared with another copy, unresolved V genes account for less than half of the shortfall, and the remainder is unexplained. This sample comprises roughly 50,000 clones, about 80% of them detected only once. The ten largest make up 3% to 3.5% of the sample. These receptors have no known antigen. Read against the paper, the sample's time point label means: week 5, during vaccination. Each vaccine dose, consisting of 300 ug of a 20-mer mutant IDH1 peptide in Montanide, was administered subcutaneously with topical imiquimod. Sequenced here: PBMCs, sampled from a glioma patient whose treatment included an IDH1 peptide vaccine. These receptors all come from a woman between 18 and 30 years old with glioma. Some clones in this sample may be carry-over from other donors' samples.

The rearrangement uses TRBV5-4 and TRBJ2-1; D is unresolved. The CDR3 spans 11 residues. V lost 3 bases and J lost 4, with 2 bases in between. In germline, CDR1 is SGHNT, CDR2 YYREEE (reference sequence). CDR3 region: CASSWYNEQFF. As DNA, the CDR3 is TGTGCCAGCAGCTGGTACAATGAGCAGTTCTTC.

The CDR3 DNA follows: TGTGCCAGCACCATGCGAGGGGGTGTCACTGAAGCTTTCTTT. Translated: CASTMRGGVTEAFF. The rearrangement joins TRBV6-5 to TRBJ1-1; possible D gene TRBD1, 6 bases. Per germline, CDR1 MNHEY and CDR2 SVGAGI. CDR3 length equals 14 residues. V lost 7 bases to trimming and J lost 4 bases, with 16 bases between them.

This sequence joins TRBV6-4 and TRBJ1-1; D not certain. Trimming stripped 4 bases from V and 1 base from J, with 7 bases between. The CDR3 is 13 residues long. The V gene's germline CDR1 is MRHNA and CDR2 SNTAGT. The CDR3 DNA reads as TGTGCCAGCAGTGCGGCAGGGAACACTGAAGCTTTCTTT. This sequence encodes CASSAAGNTEAFF.

The chain uses TRBV11-2 and TRBJ2-5, with D maybe TRBD1 (7 bases). The CDR3 runs 12 residues. V gave up 4 bases and J gave up 9 bases, with 12 bases separating them. CDR1 and CDR2 (germline): SGHAT, FQNNGV. DNA of the CDR3: TGTGCCAGCAGCTCAGGGGGGCCGGCCCAGTACTTC. This translates into CASSSGGPAQYF.

V is TRBV10-3 and J is TRBJ2-5; the match to TRBD2 covers 11 bases. Matching the DNA end better, TRBJ2-7 makes the J call doubtful. CDR3 size: 16 residues. Per the germline V gene, CDR1 is ENHRY and CDR2 is SYGVKD. The chain's CDR3 is CAIRGGGLADTYEQYF. CDR3 DNA sequence: TGTGCCATCAGAGGGGGGGGACTAGCGGATACCTACGAGCAGTACTTC.

The rearrangement joins TRBV19 to TRBJ1-2, with unresolved D. The V gene lost 5 bases and the J gene lost 4 bases, with 11 bases spanning the gap. Germline loops: CDR1 LNHDA, CDR2 SQIVND (reference sequence). This CDR3 contains 13 residues. CDR3 in DNA: TGTGCCAGTAGTCCGTCCGGCGTCTATGGCTACACCTTC. Its translation is CASSPSGVYGYTF.

This chain uses TRBV10-2 with TRBJ2-1; D gene ambiguous. Germline CDR1 WSHSY, CDR2 SAAADI. V lost 6 bases and J 6 bases, leaving 6 bases between the germline ends. CDR3 length: 11 residues. CDR3 region: CASSDTNEQFF. The CDR3 region has the DNA TGCGCCAGCAGCGACACCAATGAGCAGTTCTTC.

The rearrangement links TRBV30 to TRBJ2-7; TRBD2 is a possible D gene (5 bases). V lost 0 bases and J 9 bases, leaving 18 bases between the germline ends. The CDR3 totals 14 residues. Germline-derived CDR1 and CDR2 are GTSNPN and SVGIG (reference sequence). DNA of the CDR3: TGTGCCTGGAGTGTCAGCGGCCCTAAGGACCGGCAGTACTTC. Translated, it gives CAWSVSGPKDRQYF.

CDR3 sequence: CASREGGSHTEAFF. The CDR3, as DNA: TGTGCCAGCAGGGAAGGGGGTTCGCACACTGAAGCTTTCTTT. This chain uses TRBV6-6 with TRBJ1-1, with D maybe TRBD1 (6 bases). The CDR3 spans 14 residues. Germline loops: CDR1 MNHNY, CDR2 SVGAGI (reference sequence). Between the trimmed V and J ends, which lost 6 bases and 3 bases, there was a span of 14 bases.

The chain couples TRBV4-3 to TRBJ1-3; D remains ambiguous. The tail of the sequence fits TRBJ2-2 better, so the J call may be wrong. Germline assignment: CDR1 LGHNA and CDR2 YSLEER. The CDR3 totals 16 residues. CDR3 DNA sequence: TGCGCCAGCAGACCATCAAGGGATTCGAACACCGGGGAGCTGTTTTTT. Encoded protein: CASRPSRDSNTGELFF.

The chain uses TRBV6-5 and TRBJ1-1, with 8 bases fitting TRBD1. V lost 5 bases, J lost 5 bases, and 10 bases stayed unmatched. The CDR3 covers 15 residues. The germline CDR1 and CDR2 sequences are MNHEY and SVGAGI. The CDR3 DNA sequence: TGTGCCAGCAGTCCCCTGGACAGGGCGTCAACTGAAGCTTTCTTT. It yields the protein CASSPLDRASTEAFF.

In this sample, this clone turned up a few times. J is TRBJ1-5 and V is TRBV5-8, with 7 bases identical to TRBD1. CDR3 length: 15 amino acids. CDR1 and CDR2 (germline): SGHTS, YDEGEE. With V trimmed by 10 bases and J by 2 bases, 12 bases remained unmatched. The CDR3: CAANARDRGNQPQHF. For the CDR3, the DNA is TGTGCCGCGAACGCGCGGGACAGAGGCAATCAGCCCCAGCATTTT.

The chain combines TRBV10-3 with TRBJ1-4; D gene ambiguous. This CDR3 has 14 residues. Germline V gene data show CDR1 as ENHRY and CDR2 as SYGVKD. Trimming stripped 2 bases from V and 8 bases from J, with 12 bases between. This chain's CDR3 is CAISEQPSGEKLFF. CDR3 sequence (DNA): TGTGCCATCAGTGAGCAACCTTCGGGGGAAAAACTGTTTTTT.

This clone was recorded once. The chain is built from TRBV4-2 and TRBJ2-3; D is unresolved. V was cut by 0 bases and J by 4 bases, with 5 bases left in between. The CDR3 totals 13 residues. Per germline, CDR1 LGHNA and CDR2 YNFKEQ. In DNA form, the CDR3 reads TGTGCCAGCAGCCAAGATCCGGCAGATACGCAGTATTTT. This sequence encodes CASSQDPADTQYF.

This sequence joins TRBV11-2 and TRBJ1-4; D is unresolved. Germline CDR1 SGHAT, CDR2 FQNNGV. The CDR3 has 13 residues. Trimming cost V 5 bases and J 5 bases, with 9 bases left between them. The CDR3 coding sequence is TGTGCCAGCAGCCCAGGAGTAAATGAAAAACTGTTTTTT. Translation: CASSPGVNEKLFF.

The V call is TRBV9, the J call TRBJ1-1, with D perhaps TRBD1 (6 bases). The CDR3 spans 15 residues. CDR1 and CDR2 from the germline V gene are SGDLS and YYNGEE. Trimming stripped 5 bases from V and 1 base from J, with 15 bases between. The chain's CDR3 is CASSPLQGRNTEAFF. The CDR3 bases are TGTGCCAGCAGTCCCCTACAGGGTAGGAACACTGAAGCTTTCTTT.

J is TRBJ2-1 and V is TRBV6-5; D gene ambiguous. Germline values: CDR1 MNHEY, CDR2 SVGAGI. The CDR3 length is 13 residues. V was shortened by 2 bases and J by 9 bases, with 11 bases between the two germline ends. CDR3 bases: TGTGCCAGCAGTTACATGGGAAACAGTGAGCAGTTCTTC. Translating it yields CASSYMGNSEQFF.

There are a few counts of this clone. This chain connects TRBV19 to TRBJ1-1; D not certain. Looked up from germline, CDR1 is LNHDA and CDR2 is SQIVND (reference sequence). The CDR3 covers 12 residues. The germline V and J ends were trimmed by 7 bases and 7 bases, with 13 bases remaining between them. The CDR3 region has the DNA TGTGCCAGTACCCGGATGGCCCGTGAAGCTTTCTTT. Encoded protein: CASTRMAREAFF.

The chain recombines TRBV4-2 with TRBJ2-4, with D possibly TRBD2 on 5 matching bases. The CDR3 is 16 amino acids. With 5 bases removed from V and 6 bases from J, the gap between germline ends came to 20 bases. Germline assignment: CDR1 LGHNA and CDR2 YNFKEQ. CDR3 sequence reads: CASSRDLAVTGNIQYF. DNA of the CDR3: TGTGCCAGCAGCAGGGATCTAGCAGTGACGGGAAACATTCAGTACTTC.

A few counts support this clone. This chain connects TRBV30 to TRBJ1-1; unclear D gene. The CDR3 contains 13 residues. Germline V gives CDR1 GTSNPN, CDR2 SVGIG (reference sequence). Trimming shortened V by 2 bases and J by 6 bases, and 13 bases separated the two germline ends. DNA for the CDR3: TGTGCCTGGAGTCCCCTACCTGTGGCTGAAGCTTTCTTT. Its protein product is CAWSPLPVAEAFF.

The chain links TRBV5-4 to TRBJ1-3, with a weak D call TRBD1 (6 bases). This CDR3 comprises 15 residues. V was shortened by 4 bases and J by 0 bases, with 11 bases between the two germline ends. Germline CDR1 reads SGHNT; CDR2 reads YYREEE (reference sequence). The CDR3 loop is CASSVLGASGNTIYF. The CDR3 DNA is TGTGCCAGCAGCGTTTTGGGGGCCTCTGGAAACACCATATATTTT.

This rearrangement joins TRBV27 to TRBJ2-7; 9 positions agree with TRBD1. Trimming took 2 bases from V and 3 from J; bases not matched to a gene: 8. Germline V gene sequence: CDR1 MNHEY, CDR2 SMNVEV (reference sequence). The CDR3 contains 16 residues. CDR3 sequence (DNA): TGTGCCAGCAGTTTAATCCCGACAGGGGGTGACTACGAGCAGTACTTC. As protein: CASSLIPTGGDYEQYF.

The chain recombines TRBV6-1 with TRBJ1-3; 8 bases are a match to TRBD1. Germline V gives CDR1 MNHNS, CDR2 SASEGT. The V and J ends lost 11 bases and 4 bases, in that order; junction bases with no gene match: 7. This CDR3 has 13 residues. Here the CDR3 reads CAGGQGGGNTIYF. The CDR3 nucleotides read TGTGCCGGCGGACAGGGTGGCGGAAACACCATATATTTT.

In its sample, this clone was seen once. The rearrangement uses TRBV18 and TRBJ2-1, with TRBD2 matching over 7 bases. This CDR3 is built from 18 residues. J lost 1 base, V lost 1 base, and 10 bases had no gene match. Germline values: CDR1 KGHSH, CDR2 LQKENI. The CDR3 region is CASSPRLADEISYNEQFF. CDR3 nucleotides: TGTGCCAGCTCACCACGGCTAGCGGACGAGATATCCTACAATGAGCAGTTCTTC.

The V gene is TRBV4-1, the J gene TRBJ1-5; D is uncertain. Germline loops: CDR1 MGHRA, CDR2 YSYEKL. The CDR3 is 14 amino acids. Trimming left V 4 bases short and J 0 bases short, with 7 bases between. CDR3 protein: CASSREISNQPQHF. The CDR3 coding sequence is TGCGCCAGCAGCCGAGAGATTAGCAATCAGCCCCAGCATTTT.

This chain connects TRBV4-2 to TRBJ1-2; 9 bases map to TRBD1. V was pared by 2 bases and J by 1 base, with 2 bases of the junction left unmatched. CDR1 is LGHNA, CDR2 YNFKEQ, per germline. This CDR3 has 15 amino acids. CDR3 nucleotides: TGTGCCAGCAGCCAAAGGACAGGGGTTAACTATGGCTACACCTTC. The encoded protein is CASSQRTGVNYGYTF.

The J gene is TRBJ1-2, the V gene TRBV6-5, with TRBD1 matching over 8 bases. The CDR3 totals 13 residues. Trimming removed 4 bases from V and 4 bases from J; junction bases left unmatched: 2. Germline V lookup: CDR1 MNHEY, CDR2 SVGAGI. CDR3 loop: CASSWDRLYGYTF. CDR3 sequence (DNA): TGTGCCAGCAGTTGGGACAGGCTCTATGGCTACACCTTC.

The rearrangement links TRBV18 to TRBJ2-7; 8 positions agree with TRBD1. CDR1 and CDR2 from the germline V gene are KGHSH and LQKENI. J lost 4 bases, V lost 2 bases, and 13 bases had no gene match. The CDR3 length is 17 residues. The CDR3 coding sequence is TGTGCCAGCTCACCATATATTGTAGGACAGGGCGGGTACGAGCAGTACTTC. Protein sequence: CASSPYIVGQGGYEQYF. Filled out from reference TRBV18 and TRBJ2-7, the complete variable domain reads NAGVMQNPRHLVRRRGQEARLRCSPMKGHSHVYWYRQLPEEGLKFMVYLQKENIIDESGMPKERFSAEFPKEGPSILRIQQVVRGDSAAYFCASSPYIVGQGGYEQYFGPGTRLTVT.

The chain combines TRBV20-1 with TRBJ2-5; D gene uncertain. Germline lookup yields CDR1 DFQATT and CDR2 SNEGSKA (reference sequence). V was trimmed by 3 bases and J by 4 bases, leaving 6 bases between them. This CDR3 has 11 residues. CDR3 in DNA: TGCAGTGCTAGTCTGTCAGAGACCCAGTACTTC. Amino acids: CSASLSETQYF.